Given below is one T cell receptor (beta chain) in context. Assay: immunoSEQ multiplex PCR; the TCRdb copy retains only in-frame clones and omits some. The table includes about 240,000 clones, about 89% detected once. Adults between about 18 and 95 years of age took part from 24 US areas. This sample stems from a study of blood T cell repertoires in COVID-19. Study-level information: Samples of COVID-19 (acute and convalescent) were obtained from the United States, Italy and Spain.

The sequence derives from a man aged 40-55 years who had recovered from COVID-19. Sequenced input: PBMCs or T cells enriched from blood (not recorded which).

This CDR3 reads CANPCSGADTQYF. The CDR3 DNA reads as TGTGCCAACCCTTGCAGCGGAGCCGATACGCAGTATTTT. V and J are TRBV6-5 and TRBJ2-3; perhaps TRBD2 as D (5 bases). CDR3 length: 13 residues. Germline assignment: CDR1 MNHEY and CDR2 SVGAGI. Trimming removed 10 bases from V and 6 bases from J, with 17 bases in between.